Below, one T cell receptor beta chain is given with its context. Its matching antigen is unknown. Here immunoSEQ multiplex PCR was the method, and the copy in TCRdb shows in-frame clones only, minus some. Of roughly 120,000 clones listed, 92% were seen once; the top ten hold under 1.5%. This specimen belongs to a study of siplizumab effects on memory and regulatory T cells. Germline V gene data show CDR1 as SNHLY and CDR2 as FYNNEI. The V end lost 2 bases, the J end lost 0 bases, and 10 bases lay between the germline ends. The CDR3 runs 15 residues. The study, taken as a whole, reports: Researchers could map only a minor fraction of alloreactive clones to unstimulated subsets. Significant reduction of alloreactive sequences traceable to unstimulated CD4+ memory cells was observed with siplizumab. Most proliferating CD4+ or CD8+ clones, roughly 80-97%, had no naive or memory assignment. Proliferating Tregs from siplizumab cultures lacked functional confirmation of suppression.

Sequencing used CD4+ T cells sorted from blood. The sequence came from a human donor in good health. This sequence joins TRBV2 and TRBJ1-2, with D perhaps TRBD1 (5 bases). The CDR3 nucleotides read TGTGCCAGCAGTGAACGGGCGGGGGCTAACTATGGCTACACCTTC. Translated, it gives CASSERAGANYGYTF.